One sample yielded the 28 T cell receptor beta chains listed below, sequenced in a study of blood T cell repertoires in COVID-19. TCRdb's table, derived via immunoSEQ multiplex PCR, lists solely in-frame clones and lacks some. The table records about 48,000 clones, 80% to 90% of them present only once. The sample was peripheral blood. The receptor source for this set is a woman aged 80 or older with acute or convalescent COVID-19.

The V gene is TRBV30, the J gene TRBJ1-1; 9 nucleotides match TRBD1. Germline lookup yields CDR1 GTSNPN and CDR2 SVGIG (reference sequence). This CDR3 comprises 17 residues. J gave up 1 base and V 0 bases, and 9 bases lay outside the gene matches. The CDR3 reads CAWSVDRGGKANTEAFF. In DNA form, the CDR3 reads TGTGCCTGGAGTGTGGACAGGGGAGGGAAAGCGAACACTGAAGCTTTCTTT.

CDR3 residues: CASSTPPRQGRDEQFF. Written as DNA, the CDR3 is TGTGCCAGTAGTACTCCCCCCCGACAGGGAAGGGATGAGCAGTTCTTC. J is TRBJ2-1 and V is TRBV19; 7 bases are shared with TRBD1. In germline, CDR1 is LNHDA, CDR2 SQIVND (reference sequence). This CDR3 has 16 amino acids. Losses at the gene ends were 4 bases for V and 8 bases for J; bases not matched to a gene: 14.

This sequence joins TRBV6-5 and TRBJ2-3; 10 bases are a match to TRBD1. Trimming took 6 bases from V and 5 from J; bases not matched to a gene: 5. Germline CDR1 MNHEY, CDR2 SVGAGI. This CDR3 spans 14 amino acids. Here the CDR3 DNA reads TGTGCCAGCAGGAGACAGGGGGCAGGAGATACGCAGTATTTT. Residues: CASRRQGAGDTQYF.

The gene calls are TRBV6-2 or TRBV6-3 and TRBJ2-3; 8 bases line up with TRBD2. J was trimmed by 9 bases and V by 7 bases; bases with no gene match: 15. CDR1 MNHEY and CDR2 SVGEGT come from the germline V gene. This CDR3 region has 15 residues. CDR3: CASTPSLAGSVTQYF. The CDR3 DNA follows: TGTGCCAGCACCCCGAGCCTAGCGGGTTCTGTGACGCAGTATTTT.

The V and J genes are TRBV6-2 or TRBV6-3 and TRBJ1-1; 10 bases fit TRBD1. Germline V gives CDR1 MNHEY, CDR2 SVGEGT. The V gene end was trimmed by 6 bases and the J gene end by 1 base; junction bases not matched to a gene: 8. This CDR3 is 16 amino acids long. The CDR3 coding sequence is TGTGCCAGCAGCCCCGACAGGGGGCCTTGGAACACTGAAGCTTTCTTT. Translating it yields CASSPDRGPWNTEAFF.

V usage is TRBV29-1 and J usage is TRBJ1-1; weak D call: TRBD1 (6 bases). The CDR3 is made up of 13 amino acids. Germline CDR1 SQVTM, CDR2 ANQGSEA. Trimming pared 7 bases from V and 0 bases from J, leaving 12 bases between. CDR3: CSAGQRMNTEAFF. CDR3 nucleotides: TGCAGCGCTGGACAGAGGATGAACACTGAAGCTTTCTTT.

The rearrangement uses TRBV5-6 and TRBJ1-6; D call uncertain. The CDR3 runs 16 residues. Per the germline V gene, CDR1 is SGHDT and CDR2 is YYEEEE. Trimming removed 1 base at V and 0 bases at J, with 8 bases between. The CDR3 loop is CASSLWESSYNSPLHF. The CDR3 DNA reads as TGTGCCAGCAGCTTGTGGGAGAGCTCCTATAATTCACCCCTCCACTTT.

This sequence joins TRBV13 and TRBJ1-3, with TRBD1 matching over 7 bases. Germline loops: CDR1 PRHDT, CDR2 FYEKMQ (reference sequence). The CDR3 extends over 16 amino acids. Trimming took 5 bases from V and 0 from J; bases not matched to a gene: 7. The CDR3 DNA reads TGTGCCAGCAGCGGGGCGGGACAGATCTCTGGAAACACCATATATTTT. Translation: CASSGAGQISGNTIYF.

This clone was seen a handful of times. The chain couples TRBV29-1 to TRBJ1-6, with 11 bases matching TRBD1. This CDR3 is 13 amino acids long. Germline assignment: CDR1 SQVTM and CDR2 ANQGSEA. With V trimmed by 6 bases and J by 7 bases, 2 bases remained unmatched. DNA of the CDR3: TGCAGCGTGAGGGACAGGGGGAATTCACCCCTCCACTTT. Its translation is CSVRDRGNSPLHF.

V and J are TRBV30 and TRBJ2-2; TRBD1 matches at 11 bases. The CDR3 has 15 amino acids. Per the germline V gene, CDR1 is GTSNPN and CDR2 is SVGIG (reference sequence). DNA of the CDR3: TGTGCAACAAATAGGACAGGGGGCTACACCGGGGAGCTGTTTTTT. Translated, it gives CATNRTGGYTGELFF.

The chain joins TRBV27 to TRBJ1-2; D perhaps matches TRBD1 (6 bases). V lost 9 bases, J lost 3 bases, and 11 bases lay in between. The CDR3 has 12 residues. The germline V gene encodes CDR1 MNHEY and CDR2 SMNVEV (reference sequence). CDR3 coding DNA: TGTGCCAGTTCTGGGGGCTACTATGGCTACACCTTC. Residues: CASSGGYYGYTF.

The chain employs TRBV11-2 and TRBJ1-2; 7 positions match TRBD1. Germline lookup yields CDR1 SGHAT and CDR2 FQNNGV. The CDR3 consists of 15 residues. Trimming removed 4 bases from V and 4 bases from J; junction bases left unmatched: 9. CDR3 in amino acids: CASSSLTGTVYGYTF. DNA for the CDR3: TGTGCCAGCAGCTCTCTGACCGGGACAGTCTATGGCTACACCTTC.

This chain links TRBV7-2 with TRBJ2-2, with TRBD2 matching 9 bases. CDR1 is SGHTA, CDR2 FQGNSA, per germline. The ends lost 4 bases at V and 1 base at J; junction bases unmatched: 4. The CDR3 spans 16 residues. The CDR3 loop reads CASSSLLAGNTGELFF. The CDR3 DNA sequence: TGTGCCAGCAGCTCTTTACTAGCGGGGAACACCGGGGAGCTGTTTTTT.

The V gene is TRBV4-1, the J gene TRBJ1-2; 7 bases agree with TRBD1. J lost 3 bases, V lost 0 bases, and 7 bases had no gene match. This CDR3 region has 16 residues. Germline CDR1 MGHRA, CDR2 YSYEKL. CDR3 in amino acids: CASSQDPGQRYYGYTF. In DNA form, the CDR3 reads TGCGCCAGCAGCCAAGATCCGGGACAGCGTTACTATGGCTACACCTTC.

This sequence joins TRBV5-1 and TRBJ2-1, with 10 positions matching TRBD2. Germline V gene sequence: CDR1 SGHRS, CDR2 YFSETQ. J was trimmed by 5 bases and V by 2 bases; bases with no gene match: 4. This CDR3 is built from 15 residues. The CDR3, as DNA: TGCGCCAGCAGCTTTTTAGCGGGGGGCCACAATGAGCAGTTCTTC. Protein sequence: CASSFLAGGHNEQFF. The full variable domain, in which reference TRBV5-1 and TRBJ2-1 provide the parts outside the CDR3, is KAGVTQTPRYLIKTRGQQVTLSCSPISGHRSVSWYQQTPGQGLQFLFEYFSETQRNKGNFPGRFSGRQFSNSRSEMNVSTLELGDSALYLCASSFLAGGHNEQFFGPGTRLTVL.

The chain joins TRBV5-1 to TRBJ2-3, with TRBD2 matching 9 bases. J gave up 2 bases and V 3 bases, and 4 bases lay outside the gene matches. Germline V gene sequence: CDR1 SGHRS, CDR2 YFSETQ. This CDR3 has 15 amino acids. CDR3 amino acids: CASSSSGADTDTQYF. In DNA, the CDR3 is TGCGCCAGCAGCTCTAGCGGGGCAGACACAGATACGCAGTATTTT.

The gene calls are TRBV27 and TRBJ1-2, with D perhaps TRBD1 (5 bases). Germline V gives CDR1 MNHEY, CDR2 SMNVEV (reference sequence). CDR3 length: 15 amino acids. V lost 2 bases and J lost 0, with 10 bases in between. The CDR3 reads CASSLIGQSNYGYTF. CDR3 coding DNA: TGTGCCAGCAGTTTAATTGGACAATCTAACTATGGCTACACCTTC.

The rearrangement links TRBV18 to TRBJ1-1, with 11 bases fitting TRBD1. In germline, CDR1 is KGHSH, CDR2 LQKENI. This CDR3 is 14 amino acids long. Germline trimming cut 6 bases from V and 5 bases from J; bases unmatched to any gene: 5. The CDR3 DNA is TGTGCCAGCTCGCCGGGACAGGGGGAGACTGAAGCTTTCTTT. Residues: CASSPGQGETEAFF.

The J gene is TRBJ1-2, the V gene TRBV20-1, with D possibly being TRBD1 (5 bases). Germline V gives CDR1 DFQATT, CDR2 SNEGSKA (reference sequence). Trimming removed 3 bases at V and 1 base at J, with 9 bases between. The CDR3 runs 13 residues. The CDR3 sequence is CSASLGLNYGYTF. For the CDR3, the DNA is TGCAGTGCTAGTTTGGGACTTAACTATGGCTACACCTTC.

This clone was found once. The chain carries TRBV29-1 and TRBJ2-3, with D perhaps matching TRBD2 (6 bases). V was clipped by 7 bases and J by 1 base, with 15 bases between them. The CDR3 contains 14 residues. Germline CDR1 is SQVTM and CDR2 is ANQGSEA. CDR3 sequence reads: CSAAGTGGTDTQYF. CDR3 coding DNA: TGCAGCGCGGCCGGGACGGGAGGCACAGATACGCAGTATTTT.

This chain joins TRBV10-3 and TRBJ1-5; the match to TRBD1 covers 9 bases. J lost 1 base, V lost 3 bases, and 1 base had no gene match. The CDR3 is 15 amino acids. Germline V gene lookup returns CDR1 ENHRY and CDR2 SYGVKD. The CDR3 DNA reads TGTGCCATCAGTGACGGGACAGGGAGCAATCAGCCCCAGCATTTT. It translates to CAISDGTGSNQPQHF.

The rearrangement links TRBV9 to TRBJ1-1; tentative D call: TRBD1 (5 bases). Per germline, CDR1 SGDLS and CDR2 YYNGEE. This CDR3 region has 14 residues. Trimming stripped 3 bases from V and 7 bases from J, with 16 bases between. The CDR3 protein is CASSALTQGLEAFF. The CDR3 DNA reads TGTGCCAGCAGCGCTCTCACCCAGGGTCTTGAAGCTTTCTTT. Combining the CDR3 with reference TRBV9 and TRBJ1-1 gives the whole variable domain DSGVTQTPKHLITATGQRVTLRCSPRSGDLSVYWYQQSLDQGLQFLIQYYNGEERAKGNILERFSAQQFPDLHSELNLSSLELGDSALYFCASSALTQGLEAFFGQGTRLTVV.

The rearrangement links TRBV6-1 to TRBJ1-6; D is ambiguous. Trimming took off 3 bases at V and 0 bases at J, with 6 bases between the two ends. This CDR3 contains 15 residues. Germline V gene data show CDR1 as MNHNS and CDR2 as SASEGT. This CDR3 reads CASSDFRSYNSPLHF. The CDR3, as DNA: TGTGCCAGCAGTGATTTCCGCTCCTATAATTCACCCCTCCACTTT.

V usage is TRBV6-1 and J usage is TRBJ2-3, with 9 bases matching TRBD2. V trimming: 0 bases; J trimming: 6 bases; junction bases outside the gene matches: 7. Germline loops: CDR1 MNHNS, CDR2 SASEGT. CDR3 size: 16 residues. The CDR3 DNA reads as TGTGCCAGCAGTGAAGCGCGGGGGGGCGGGTTGGATACGCAGTATTTT. This translates into CASSEARGGGLDTQYF.

This clone has more than one count but fewer than ten. The chain combines TRBV9 with TRBJ1-6; no clear D gene. Trimming removed 3 bases from V and 8 bases from J, with 9 bases in between. Per germline, CDR1 SGDLS and CDR2 YYNGEE. The CDR3 runs 13 residues. The CDR3 DNA is TGTGCCAGCAGCGACGACTTGGATTCACCCCTCCACTTT. Translated, it gives CASSDDLDSPLHF.

This chain joins TRBV30 and TRBJ1-6, with TRBD1 as a possible D gene (6 bases). Germline CDR1 reads GTSNPN; CDR2 reads SVGIG (reference sequence). The germline V and J ends were trimmed by 2 bases and 4 bases, with 12 bases remaining between them. The CDR3 sequence is 15 residues long. This chain's CDR3 is CAWSLPGHYNSPLHF. CDR3 DNA: TGTGCCTGGAGTCTACCGGGACATTATAATTCACCCCTCCACTTT.

The chain couples TRBV6-5 to TRBJ1-5, with a weak D call TRBD1 (5 bases). This CDR3 contains 14 residues. V was shortened by 6 bases and J by 6 bases, with 15 bases between the two germline ends. Germline CDR1 is MNHEY and CDR2 is SVGAGI. In nucleotides, the CDR3 is TGTGCCAGCAGGTTAAACGTGGGGGGTCAGCCCCAGCATTTT. Its translation: CASRLNVGGQPQHF.

The V gene is TRBV5-6, the J gene TRBJ1-2; D remains unclear. This CDR3 is 10 amino acids long. V was clipped by 4 bases and J by 8 bases, with 6 bases between them. Germline CDR1 and CDR2: SGHDT and YYEEEE. CDR3 DNA: TGTGCCAGCAGCCCCCGGGGCTACACCTTC. Residues: CASSPRGYTF.